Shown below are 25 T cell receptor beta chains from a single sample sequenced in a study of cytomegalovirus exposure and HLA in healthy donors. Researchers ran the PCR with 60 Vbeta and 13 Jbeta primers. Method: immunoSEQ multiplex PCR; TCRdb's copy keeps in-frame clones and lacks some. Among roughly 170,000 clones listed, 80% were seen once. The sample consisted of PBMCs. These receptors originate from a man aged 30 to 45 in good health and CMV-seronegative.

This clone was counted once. The CDR3 here is CASSEEGLGTDNSPLHF. The CDR3 region has the DNA TGTGCCAGCAGTGAGGAGGGGTTGGGCACGGACAATTCACCCCTCCACTTT. This chain uses TRBV6-4 with TRBJ1-6, with a weak D call TRBD1 (5 bases). The germline CDR1 and CDR2 sequences are MRHNA and SNTAGT. V was cut by 3 bases and J by 7 bases, with 19 bases left in between. This CDR3 is built from 17 residues.

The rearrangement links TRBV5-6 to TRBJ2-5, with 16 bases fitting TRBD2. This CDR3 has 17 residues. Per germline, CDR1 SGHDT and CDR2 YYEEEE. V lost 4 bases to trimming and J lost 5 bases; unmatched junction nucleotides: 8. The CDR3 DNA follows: TGTGCCAGCAGCGGGGGGACTAGCGGGAGGGCCGGGGAGACCCAGTACTTC. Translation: CASSGGTSGRAGETQYF.

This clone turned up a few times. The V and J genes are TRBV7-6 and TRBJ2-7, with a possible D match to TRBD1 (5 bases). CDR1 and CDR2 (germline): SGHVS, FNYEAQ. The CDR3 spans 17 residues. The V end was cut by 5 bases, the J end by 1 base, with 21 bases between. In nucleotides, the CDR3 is TGTGCCAGCAGCCTACAGCCTCCGACAGCAAGTTCCTACGAGCAGTACTTC. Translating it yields CASSLQPPTASSYEQYF.

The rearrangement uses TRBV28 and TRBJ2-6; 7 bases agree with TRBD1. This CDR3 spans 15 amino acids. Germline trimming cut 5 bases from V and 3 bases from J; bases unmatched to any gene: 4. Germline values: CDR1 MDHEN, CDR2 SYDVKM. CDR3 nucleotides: TGTGCCAGCAGTCAAGGGGGCAATGGGGCCAACGTCCTGACTTTC. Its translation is CASSQGGNGANVLTF.

CDR3 coding DNA: TGTGCCAGCAGCTTATCAGGACAGGGGATGGGAGAGACCCAGTACTTC. Translating gives CASSLSGQGMGETQYF. This chain uses TRBV7-2 with TRBJ2-5, with 9 bases lining up with TRBD1. This CDR3 has 16 amino acids. J lost 4 bases, V lost 2 bases, and 8 bases had no gene match. Germline CDR1 and CDR2: SGHTA and FQGNSA.

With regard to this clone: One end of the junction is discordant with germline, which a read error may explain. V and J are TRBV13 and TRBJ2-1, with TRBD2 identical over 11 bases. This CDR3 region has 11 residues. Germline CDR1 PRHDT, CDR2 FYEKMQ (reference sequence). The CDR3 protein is CASSISGRALF. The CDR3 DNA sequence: TGTGCCAGCAGCATTAGCGGGAGGGCCCTCTTC.

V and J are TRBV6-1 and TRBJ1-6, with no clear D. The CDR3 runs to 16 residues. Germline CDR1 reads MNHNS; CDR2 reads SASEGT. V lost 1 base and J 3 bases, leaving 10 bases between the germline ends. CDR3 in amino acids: CASSEGRGFYNSPLHF. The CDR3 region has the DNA TGTGCCAGCAGTGAAGGACGGGGTTTCTATAATTCACCCCTCCACTTT.

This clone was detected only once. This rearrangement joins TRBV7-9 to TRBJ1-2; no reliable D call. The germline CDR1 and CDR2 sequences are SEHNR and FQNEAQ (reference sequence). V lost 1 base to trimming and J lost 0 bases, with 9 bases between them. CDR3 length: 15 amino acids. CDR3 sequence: CASSLDRQSNYGYTF. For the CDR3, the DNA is TGTGCCAGCAGCTTAGATAGACAATCTAACTATGGCTACACCTTC.

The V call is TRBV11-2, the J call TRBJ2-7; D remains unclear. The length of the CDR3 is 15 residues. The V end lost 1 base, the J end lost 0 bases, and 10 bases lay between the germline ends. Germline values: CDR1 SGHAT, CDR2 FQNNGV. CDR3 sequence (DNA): TGTGCCAGCAGCTTAGGCAAACCCTACTCCTACGAGCAGTACTTC. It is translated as CASSLGKPYSYEQYF.

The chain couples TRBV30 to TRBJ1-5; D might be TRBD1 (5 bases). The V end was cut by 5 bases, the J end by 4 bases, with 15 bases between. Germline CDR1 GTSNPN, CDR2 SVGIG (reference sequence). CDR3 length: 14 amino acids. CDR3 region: CAWGLKTANQPQHF. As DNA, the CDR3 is TGTGCCTGGGGCCTAAAGACAGCTAATCAGCCCCAGCATTTT.

CDR3 DNA sequence: TGTGCCAGCAGCGCGGACGGCCAGGGTAATCAGCCCCAGCATTTT. It codes for CASSADGQGNQPQHF. This rearrangement joins TRBV7-9 to TRBJ1-5, with D tentatively TRBD1 (5 bases). V was trimmed by 5 bases and J by 4 bases, leaving 15 bases between them. The CDR3 has 15 residues. CDR1 and CDR2 from the germline V gene are SEHNR and FQNEAQ (reference sequence).

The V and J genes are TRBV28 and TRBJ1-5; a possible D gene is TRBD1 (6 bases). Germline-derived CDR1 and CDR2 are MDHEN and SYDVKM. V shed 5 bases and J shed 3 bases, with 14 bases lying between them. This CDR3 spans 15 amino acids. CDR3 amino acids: CASSLGGGLNQPQHF. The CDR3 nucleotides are TGTGCCAGCAGTCTAGGGGGGGGTCTCAATCAGCCCCAGCATTTT.

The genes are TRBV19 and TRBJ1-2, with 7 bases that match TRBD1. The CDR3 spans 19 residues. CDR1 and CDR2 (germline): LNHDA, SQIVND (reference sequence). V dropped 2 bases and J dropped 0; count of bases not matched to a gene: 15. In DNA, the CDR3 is TGTGCCAGTAGTATAAGAGGAGAGGGGGCGGCTCCGGCTAACTATGGCTACACCTTC. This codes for CASSIRGEGAAPANYGYTF.

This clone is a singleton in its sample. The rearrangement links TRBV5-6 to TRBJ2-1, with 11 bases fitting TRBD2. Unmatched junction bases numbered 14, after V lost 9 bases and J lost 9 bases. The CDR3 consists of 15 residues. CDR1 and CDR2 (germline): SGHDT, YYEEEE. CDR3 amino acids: CATHPIAGGLGEQFF. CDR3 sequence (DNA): TGTGCCACTCATCCAATAGCGGGAGGGCTCGGTGAGCAGTTCTTC.

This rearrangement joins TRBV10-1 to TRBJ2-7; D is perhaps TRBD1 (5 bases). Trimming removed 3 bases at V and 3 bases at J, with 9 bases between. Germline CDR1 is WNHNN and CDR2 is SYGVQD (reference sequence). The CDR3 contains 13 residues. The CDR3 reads CASSDRADYEQYF. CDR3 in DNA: TGCGCCAGCAGTGACAGGGCTGACTACGAGCAGTACTTC.

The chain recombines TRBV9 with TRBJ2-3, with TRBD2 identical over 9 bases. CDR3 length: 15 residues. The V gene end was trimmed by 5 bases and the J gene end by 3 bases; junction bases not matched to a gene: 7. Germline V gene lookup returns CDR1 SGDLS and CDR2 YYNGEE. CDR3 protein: CASSPAGGRTDTQYF. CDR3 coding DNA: TGTGCCAGCAGTCCAGCGGGAGGAAGAACAGATACGCAGTATTTT.

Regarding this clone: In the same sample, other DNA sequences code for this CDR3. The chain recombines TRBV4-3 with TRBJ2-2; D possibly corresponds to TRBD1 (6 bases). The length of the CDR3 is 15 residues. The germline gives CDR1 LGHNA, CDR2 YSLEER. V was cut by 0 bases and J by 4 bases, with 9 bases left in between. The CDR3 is CASSQDQGSTGELFF. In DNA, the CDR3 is TGCGCCAGCAGCCAAGACCAGGGGTCCACCGGGGAGCTGTTTTTT.

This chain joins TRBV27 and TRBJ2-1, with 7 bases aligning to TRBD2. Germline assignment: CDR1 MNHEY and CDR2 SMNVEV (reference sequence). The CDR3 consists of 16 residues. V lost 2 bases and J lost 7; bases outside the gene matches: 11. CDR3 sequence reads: CASSLMGGMGGNEQFF. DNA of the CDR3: TGTGCCAGCAGTTTAATGGGGGGGATGGGAGGAAATGAGCAGTTCTTC.

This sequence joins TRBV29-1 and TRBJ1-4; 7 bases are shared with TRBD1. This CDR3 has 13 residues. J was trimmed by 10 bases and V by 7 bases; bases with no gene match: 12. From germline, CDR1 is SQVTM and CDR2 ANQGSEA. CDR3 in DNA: TGCAGCGCCCGAGGGGGCTCCTTTGGAAAACTGTTTTTT. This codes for CSARGGSFGKLFF.

The CDR3 DNA is TGTGCCAGCAGCTTAAGCGGGGCTAACACTGAAGCTTTCTTT. This translates into CASSLSGANTEAFF. This chain links TRBV7-3 with TRBJ1-1; TRBD1 is a possible D gene (5 bases). Germline CDR1 is SGHTA and CDR2 is FQGTGA. The CDR3 has 14 residues. The germline V and J ends were trimmed by 1 base and 2 bases, with 8 bases remaining between them.

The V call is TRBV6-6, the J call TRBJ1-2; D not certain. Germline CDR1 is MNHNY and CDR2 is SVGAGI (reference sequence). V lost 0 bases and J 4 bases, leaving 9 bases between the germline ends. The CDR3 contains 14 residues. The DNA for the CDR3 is TGTGCCAGCAGTTACTCGCAGGATGGCTATGGCTACACCTTC. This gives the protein CASSYSQDGYGYTF.

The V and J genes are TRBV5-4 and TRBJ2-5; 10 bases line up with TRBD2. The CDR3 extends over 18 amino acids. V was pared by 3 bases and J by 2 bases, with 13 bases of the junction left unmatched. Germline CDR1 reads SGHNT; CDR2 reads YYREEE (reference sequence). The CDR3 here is CASSSKTSGPAGQETQYF. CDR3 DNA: TGTGCCAGCAGCTCTAAGACTAGCGGGCCAGCGGGTCAAGAGACCCAGTACTTC.

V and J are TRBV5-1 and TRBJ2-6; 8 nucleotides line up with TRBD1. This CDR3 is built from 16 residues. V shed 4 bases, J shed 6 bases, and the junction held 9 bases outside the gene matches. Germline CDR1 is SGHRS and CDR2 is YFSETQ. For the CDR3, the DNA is TGCGCCAGCAGCCCCCGGACAGGGCAATTGGCCAACGTCCTGACTTTC. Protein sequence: CASSPRTGQLANVLTF.

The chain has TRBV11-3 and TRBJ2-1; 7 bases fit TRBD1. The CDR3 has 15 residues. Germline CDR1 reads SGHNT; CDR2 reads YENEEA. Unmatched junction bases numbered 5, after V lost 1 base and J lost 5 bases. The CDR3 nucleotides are TGTGCCAGCAGCTTAGCGGACAGGATCAACAATGAGCAGTTCTTC. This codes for CASSLADRINNEQFF.

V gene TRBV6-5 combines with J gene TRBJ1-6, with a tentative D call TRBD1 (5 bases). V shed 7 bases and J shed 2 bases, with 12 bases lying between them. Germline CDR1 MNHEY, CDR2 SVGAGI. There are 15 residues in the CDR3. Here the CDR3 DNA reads TGTGCCAGCACCGCCCACAGGCCCTATAATTCACCCCTCCACTTT. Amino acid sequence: CASTAHRPYNSPLHF.